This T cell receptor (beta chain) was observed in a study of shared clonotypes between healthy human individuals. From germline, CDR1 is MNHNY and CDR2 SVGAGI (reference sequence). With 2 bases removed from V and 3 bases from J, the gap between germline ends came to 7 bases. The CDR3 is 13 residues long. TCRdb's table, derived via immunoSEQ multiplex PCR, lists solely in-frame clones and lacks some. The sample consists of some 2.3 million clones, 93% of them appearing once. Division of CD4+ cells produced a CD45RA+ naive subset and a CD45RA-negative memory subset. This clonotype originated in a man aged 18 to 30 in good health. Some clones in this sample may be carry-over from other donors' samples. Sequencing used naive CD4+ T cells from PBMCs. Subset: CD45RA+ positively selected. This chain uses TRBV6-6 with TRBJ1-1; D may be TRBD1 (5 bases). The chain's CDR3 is CASSYARDTEAFF. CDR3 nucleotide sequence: TGTGCCAGCAGTTACGCCAGGGACACTGAAGCTTTCTTT.